The T cell receptor (beta chain) under discussion was sequenced for a study of T cell responses to AZD1222 COVID-19 vaccine. Assay used: immunoSEQ multiplex PCR; TCRdb lists only in-frame clones, some missing. Counted here are about 50,000 clones, over 80% occurring once; the ten biggest clones make up about 15%. The junction had 6 bases not matched to a gene; V was cut back by 5 bases and J by 9 bases. From germline, CDR1 is SGHVS and CDR2 FQNEAQ. The length of the CDR3 is 15 residues. Points on this clone: Its matching antigen is unknown.

General study findings and limits: Rises in breadth and depth of Spike-specific TCRs came after two AZD1222 doses. Close to half of all spike-specific TCRs reportedly target regions of the variants that are unmutated. Repertoires were sampled only after the peak T cell response.

The chain uses TRBV7-8 and TRBJ2-1, with TRBD2 matching 14 bases. The receptor comes from an adult in good health. Specimen: peripheral blood, collected on day 0 of AZD1222 vaccination. CDR3 sequence: CASSLTGLAGVEQFF. The DNA for the CDR3 is TGTGCCAGCAGCCTCACGGGACTAGCGGGAGTTGAGCAGTTCTTC. The variable domain in full, with the rest retrieved from reference TRBV7-8 and TRBJ2-1, is GAGVSQSPRYKVAKRGQDVALRCDPISGHVSLFWYQQALGQGPEFLTYFQNEAQLDKSGLPSDRFFAERPEGSVSTLKIQRTQQEDSAVYLCASSLTGLAGVEQFFGPGTRLTVL.